The source of this T cell receptor beta chain is a study of CD8+ T cells in alopecia areata (dated by TCRdb to the late 2010s). Context from the whole study: Treated patients were enrolled in an open-label pilot trial of oral tofacitinib, 5 to 10 mg twice daily, for moderate-to-severe alopecia areata. Patients stayed on tofacitinib for 6 to 18 months and then had 6 months of follow-up off drug so that delayed response and recurrence could be assessed. For the treated patients, the SALT score, which quantifies what percentage of scalp surface area is affected, served as the measure of disease severity. To study T cell clonal expansion in alopecia areata, the researchers applied high-throughput TCRbeta sequencing to both the C3H/HeJ mouse model and human patients. In humans, TCRbeta sequencing was performed on scalp tissue and on sorted CD4+ and CD8+ peripheral blood T cells from healthy controls and from patients with patchy or totalis/universalis alopecia areata. Patients on tofacitinib were biopsied at baseline and after 4 and 24 weeks of treatment, and several of the patients also had a later scalp biopsy. Scalp clonality was compared across normal scalp (n=4), patchy alopecia areata scalp (n=8), and alopecia totalis/universalis scalp (n=8). RNA came from the PAXgene miRNA kit for fixed scalp, the miRNeasy kit for PBMCs, and the RNeasy kit for mouse skin. immunoSEQ multiplex PCR using 35 Vbeta forward primers and 13 Jbeta reverse primers was used to amplify TCRbeta CDR3 regions.

The CDR3 runs 12 residues from the cysteine to the phenylalanine. The kept DNA is CDR3 alone, 36 bases in frame from the first base. Per the germline V gene, SGHDT is the CDR1 and YYEEEE is the CDR2. Library preparation was by the immunoSEQ multiplex PCR assay. To provide template for TCR sequencing, every sample had RNA extracted and reverse transcribed into cDNA. SuperScript III was used to make first-strand cDNA, primed with a 2:1 mix of oligo-dT and random hexamers. A synthetic immune receptor repertoire was used to gauge amplification bias, and whatever bias remained was removed computationally. From the authors' description of their analysis: Raw reads were preprocessed to remove errors, and CDR3 was defined according to IMGT conventions as the region from the conserved cysteine to phenylalanine. Clonality was calculated as 1 minus Shannon entropy normalized by log2 of the number of productive unique TCRs. CD4 or CD8 identity of scalp clones was inferred by cross-referencing scalp TCRbeta sequences with sorted blood CD4 and CD8 repertoires. This is the immuneACCESS table as TCRdb keeps it, with only in-frame sequences that have V and J called. A part of the clones is gone; compared with another copy, unresolved V genes explain less than half, and the rest is unexplained. Clone size and the V and J calls come from that table; the DNA yielded D and trimming. A total of roughly 280,000 clones appear in this sample, 50% to 75% of them only once. The ten largest clones capture 0.93% of the sample.

Study-wide conclusions, independent of this receptor: Because the treated cohort was small and included a single nonresponder, larger studies are needed to assess links between baseline CD8+ expansion and response. During tofacitinib treatment, many expanded lesional clones stuck around in both scalp and blood, and this persistence may partly explain why relapse happens after treatment is stopped. Unlike mouse skin, where gammadelta T cells dominate, normal human skin contains resident alphabeta T cells that get sequenced too, which complicates analysis of the scalp TCR repertoire. Higher clonality and more expanded CD8+ clones were observed in lesional scalp than in normal scalp, particularly in alopecia totalis/universalis, a finding suggestive of antigenic drive. Compared with mice, TCR sequences shared between patients were less clear, possibly partly because of HLA diversity across the patient population. Scalp clonality and the number of expanded CD8+ clones among the top 100 scalp clones were significantly decreased by tofacitinib.

About this clone: Its specific antigen is unknown. Germline is not matched at one junction end, which may reflect a read error.

Explained via the paper, the treatment or condition label denotes: oral pan-JAK inhibitor, 5-10 mg twice daily. Peripheral blood and lesional scalp punch biopsies were obtained from patients with alopecia areata. PBMCs were isolated by density centrifugation and stained for CD3, CD4 and CD8, and CD4+ and CD8+ T cells were sorted on a FACSAria. The chain was built from TRBV5-6 and TRBJ2-7; a tentative D match to TRBD2 spans 6 bases. The specimen comprised CD4+ T cells sorted from blood, sampled around week 54, from a patient treated with tofacitinib. This sequence was found in a human donor with alopecia areata. The nucleotide sequence reads as follows: TGTGCCCGCAGCCGGGAGTCCTACGAGCAGTACTTC. Its coded protein is CARSRESYEQYF.